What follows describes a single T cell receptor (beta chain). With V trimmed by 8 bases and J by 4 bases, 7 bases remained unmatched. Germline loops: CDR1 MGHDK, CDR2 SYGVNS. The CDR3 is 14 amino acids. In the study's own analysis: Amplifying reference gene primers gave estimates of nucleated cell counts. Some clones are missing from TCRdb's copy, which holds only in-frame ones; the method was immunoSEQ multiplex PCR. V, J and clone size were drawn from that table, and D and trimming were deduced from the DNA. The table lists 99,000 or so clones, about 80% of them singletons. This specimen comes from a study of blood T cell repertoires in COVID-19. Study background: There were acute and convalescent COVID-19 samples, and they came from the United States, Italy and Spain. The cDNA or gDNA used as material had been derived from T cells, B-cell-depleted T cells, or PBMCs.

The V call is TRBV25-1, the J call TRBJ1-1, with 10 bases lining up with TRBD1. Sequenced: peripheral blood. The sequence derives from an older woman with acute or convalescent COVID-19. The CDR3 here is CASGGTGVTTEAFF. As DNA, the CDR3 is TGTGCCAGCGGCGGGACAGGGGTTACCACTGAAGCTTTCTTT. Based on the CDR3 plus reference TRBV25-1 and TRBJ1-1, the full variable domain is EADIYQTPRYLVIGTGKKITLECSQTMGHDKMYWYQQDPGMELHLIHYSYGVNSTEKGDLSSESTVSRIRTEHFPLTLESARPSHTSQYLCASGGTGVTTEAFFGQGTRLTVV.